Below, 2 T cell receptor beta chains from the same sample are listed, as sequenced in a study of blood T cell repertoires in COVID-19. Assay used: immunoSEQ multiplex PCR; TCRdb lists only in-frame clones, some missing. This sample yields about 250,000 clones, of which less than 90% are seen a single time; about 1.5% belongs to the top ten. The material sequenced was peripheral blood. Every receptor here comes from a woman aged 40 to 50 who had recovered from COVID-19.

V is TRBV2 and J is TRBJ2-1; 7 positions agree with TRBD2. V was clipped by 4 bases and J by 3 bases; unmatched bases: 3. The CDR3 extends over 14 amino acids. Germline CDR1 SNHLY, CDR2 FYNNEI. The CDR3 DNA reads TGTGCCAGCAGTGCGACTAGCTTCTACAATGAGCAGTTCTTC. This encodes CASSATSFYNEQFF.

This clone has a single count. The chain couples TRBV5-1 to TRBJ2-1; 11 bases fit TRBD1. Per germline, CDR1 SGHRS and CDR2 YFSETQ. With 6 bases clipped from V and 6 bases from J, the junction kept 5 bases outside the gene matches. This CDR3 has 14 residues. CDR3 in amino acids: CASKQGTGGNEQFF. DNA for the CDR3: TGCGCCAGCAAGCAGGGGACAGGGGGCAATGAGCAGTTCTTC.